This T cell receptor beta chain derives from a study of cytomegalovirus exposure and HLA in healthy donors. Study-level information: The approximately 110 validation repertoires used a platform that matched the one used for the approximately 670 first-cohort repertoires, as a later analysis reported.

The method was immunoSEQ multiplex PCR; TCRdb's version includes in-frame clones alone and lacks a portion of them. The profile shows around 130,000 clones, more than 75% of them singletons. V lost 5 bases, J lost 0 bases, and 6 bases stayed unmatched. The CDR3 extends over 15 amino acids. Germline CDR1 and CDR2: SNHLY and FYNNEI. Findings and limits, study-wide: The study labeled fewer than 200 TCR beta chains cytomegalovirus-associated.

As regards this clone: Its antigen is still unknown.

This TCR derives from a young woman in good health and CMV-seronegative. The sample taken for sequencing was PBMCs. The chain employs TRBV2 and TRBJ2-7; 8 positions agree with TRBD1. CDR3 in DNA: TGTGCCAGCAGTCAACGGACAGGGACCTCCTACGAGCAGTACTTC. Amino acid sequence: CASSQRTGTSYEQYF.